The 3 T cell receptor beta chains below all came from one sample that was sequenced in a study of blood T cell repertoires in COVID-19. Using immunoSEQ multiplex PCR, the repertoire was profiled, and TCRdb retains in-frame clones only, with some absent. Of 410,000 or so clones detected, 75% to 90% appear once; the ten largest clones hold less than 2%. The sample comprised peripheral blood. These receptors all come from a woman in her 40s with COVID-19, enrolled during active disease.

Only a few counts were recorded for this clone. This sequence may be a read error, since a much larger clone differs from it by one base. The chain links TRBV7-9 to TRBJ1-6, with a weak D call TRBD1 (6 bases). The germline gives CDR1 SEHNR, CDR2 FQNEAQ (reference sequence). The ends were cut back, 6 bases at V and 7 bases at J, with 16 bases in the middle. The CDR3 is made up of 15 amino acids. CDR3 DNA sequence: TGTGCCAGCAGAGGGGGACCGGGGGGGAATTCACCCCTCCACTTT. Protein sequence: CASRGGPGGNSPLHF.

This chain links TRBV7-2 with TRBJ2-6; no clear D gene. Trimming left V 5 bases short and J 0 bases short, with 8 bases between. This CDR3 region has 15 residues. The germline V gene has CDR1 SGHTA and CDR2 FQGNSA. DNA for the CDR3: TGTGCCAGCAGCCCCCGAGCCTCTGGGGCCAACGTCCTGACTTTC. Translated: CASSPRASGANVLTF. Supplemented by reference TRBV7-2 and TRBJ2-6, the full variable domain reads GAGVSQSPSNKVTEKGKDVELRCDPISGHTALYWYRQSLGQGLEFLIYFQGNSAPDKSGLPSDRFSAERTGGSVSTLTIQRTQQEDSAVYLCASSPRASGANVLTFGAGSRLTVL.

The chain couples TRBV7-3 to TRBJ1-4; D is unresolved. The length of the CDR3 is 12 residues. The germline V gene encodes CDR1 SGHTA and CDR2 FQGTGA. V lost 5 bases and J 8 bases, leaving 9 bases between the germline ends. CDR3 bases: TGTGCCAGCAGCCCCGACGGGGAAAAACTGTTTTTT. Encoded protein: CASSPDGEKLFF.